The entry below gives a single T cell receptor beta chain sequence along with its context. What it binds is not known. The data belong to a study of CD8 T cells in ankylosing spondylitis. Study-wide points: What appeared characteristic of ankylosing spondylitis blood was a TCR beta motif of eight or nine highly homologous variants.

The CDR3 is 17 residues long. J gave up 1 base and V 5 bases, and 6 bases lay outside the gene matches. Germline CDR1 SGHVS, CDR2 FNYEAQ. TCRdb ran MiXCR on the 5' RACE reads and lists one entry per CDR3 protein. In the table there are 250,000 or so distinct CDR3 sequences, about a sixth of which are singletons. Sequencing was carried out using blood, either unsorted or a sorted T cell fraction (not recorded which). This clonotype was obtained from a male donor with ankylosing spondylitis or in good health (not recorded which). V and J are TRBV7-6 and TRBJ2-1; 12 nucleotides line up with TRBD2. CDR3 DNA: TGTGCCAGCAGCATCACCGGGACTAGCGGGTCCTACAATGAGCAGTTCTTC. As protein: CASSITGTSGSYNEQFF. Together with reference TRBV7-6 and TRBJ2-1, the CDR3 gives the full variable domain: GAGVSQSPRYKVTKRGQDVALRCDPISGHVSLYWYRQALGQGPEFLTYFNYEAQQDKSGLPNDRFSAERPEGSISTLTIQRTEQRDSAMYRCASSITGTSGSYNEQFFGPGTRLTVL.